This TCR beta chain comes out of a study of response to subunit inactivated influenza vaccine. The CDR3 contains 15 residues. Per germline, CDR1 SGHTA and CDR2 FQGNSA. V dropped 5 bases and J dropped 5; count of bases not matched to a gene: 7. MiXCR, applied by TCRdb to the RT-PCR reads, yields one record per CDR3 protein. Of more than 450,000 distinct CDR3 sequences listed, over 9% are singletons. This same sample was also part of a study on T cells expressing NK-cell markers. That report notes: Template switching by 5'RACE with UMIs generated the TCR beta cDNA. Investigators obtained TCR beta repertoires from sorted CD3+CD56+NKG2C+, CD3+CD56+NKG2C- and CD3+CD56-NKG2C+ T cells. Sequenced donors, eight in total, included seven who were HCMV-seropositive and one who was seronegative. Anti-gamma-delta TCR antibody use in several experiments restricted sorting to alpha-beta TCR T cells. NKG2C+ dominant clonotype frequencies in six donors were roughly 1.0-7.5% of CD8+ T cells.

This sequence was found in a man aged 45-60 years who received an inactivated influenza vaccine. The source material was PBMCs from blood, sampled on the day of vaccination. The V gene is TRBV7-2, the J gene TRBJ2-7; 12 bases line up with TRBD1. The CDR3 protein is CASSPPGQGANEQYF. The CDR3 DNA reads TGTGCCAGCAGCCCACCGGGACAGGGGGCGAACGAGCAGTACTTC.